The entry that follows covers one T cell receptor (beta chain) sequence. This sample was included in a study of blood T cell repertoires in COVID-19. The wider study: Acute and convalescent COVID-19 specimens originated in the United States, Italy and Spain.

The CDR3 runs 15 residues. The germline V and J ends were trimmed by 7 bases and 0 bases, with 13 bases remaining between them. CDR1 and CDR2 (germline): MNHEY, SVGAGI. What the recovered Cohort 3 donors had was two negative PCRs, clearance, or symptom resolution. The protocol was immunoSEQ multiplex PCR, while the TCRdb copy is restricted to in-frame clones and leaves out a portion. The sample consists of more than 250,000 clones, roughly 85% of them appearing once. This TCR came from a woman aged 25 to 45 who had recovered from COVID-19. The genes are TRBV6-5 and TRBJ1-5, with D possibly matching TRBD1 (6 bases). The source material was PBMCs or T cells enriched from blood (not recorded which). The CDR3 loop is CASISGTHSNQPQHF. As DNA, the CDR3 is TGTGCCAGCATTTCCGGGACACATAGCAATCAGCCCCAGCATTTT.